In its sample, the clone carrying this T cell receptor beta chain was seen a few times. Germline V gene lookup returns CDR1 MNHEY and CDR2 SVGAGI. Trimming cost V 6 bases and J 6 bases, with 12 bases left between them. The CDR3 is 13 amino acids. The data belong to a study of blood T cells in healthy people across ages. Through a sample-barcoded 5' primer and a J-beta primer mix, a second PCR was run for about 7 to 12 cycles. TCRdb passed the 5' RACE reads through MiXCR, listing each CDR3 protein once. The sample has approximately 760,000 distinct CDR3 sequences; approximately 25% are singletons. Per sample, a minimum of 6.5 million PBMCs were isolated. The same specimen was also included in a second study, on T cells of mothers and their children. As that study records: No clone of persistent microchimeric T cells was detected.

The TCR was taken from a boy younger than 18 in good health. Sequencing was done on a sample of blood. This chain joins TRBV6-5 and TRBJ2-4; no reliable D call. Here the CDR3 DNA reads TGTGCCAGCAGCCCTGGGTCGGGAAACATTCAGTACTTC. Translation: CASSPGSGNIQYF.